A single sample gave rise to the 25 T cell receptor beta chains below, sequenced in a study of T cell changes during pregnancy in multiple sclerosis. Sequencing used immunoSEQ multiplex PCR; TCRdb keeps in-frame clones, though not all of them. The repertoire holds some 30,000 clones, with about nine tenths as singletons. Sequencing was performed on CD8+ T cells from peripheral blood mononuclear cells, taken in the second trimester of pregnancy. The source is a female donor in good health, enrolled as a control in a pregnancy study.

The V call is TRBV7-2, the J call TRBJ2-3; 14 positions match TRBD2. The junction had 4 bases not matched to a gene; V was cut back by 1 base and J by 1 base. Germline CDR1 reads SGHTA; CDR2 reads FQGNSA. This CDR3 contains 18 residues. Written as DNA, the CDR3 is TGTGCCAGCAGCTTAGGACTAGCGGGGGGGCCGGGCACAGATACGCAGTATTTT. It yields the protein CASSLGLAGGPGTDTQYF.

This chain joins TRBV29-1 and TRBJ1-3; D gene uncertain. V shed 0 bases and J shed 3 bases, with 18 bases lying between them. The CDR3 length is 17 residues. Germline V lookup: CDR1 SQVTM, CDR2 ANQGSEA. The CDR3 loop is CSVEDVSWSGVGNTIYF. CDR3 nucleotide sequence: TGCAGCGTTGAAGATGTTTCCTGGTCCGGGGTTGGAAACACCATATATTTT.

The rearrangement links TRBV7-9 to TRBJ1-1; tentatively, D is TRBD1 (6 bases). The CDR3 totals 15 residues. Looked up from germline, CDR1 is SEHNR and CDR2 is FQNEAQ (reference sequence). Trimming cost V 5 bases and J 2 bases, with 15 bases left between them. CDR3 nucleotide sequence: TGTGCCAGCAGCGACCTGCAGGGGCTAAACACTGAAGCTTTCTTT. This translates into CASSDLQGLNTEAFF.

The J gene is TRBJ2-2, the V gene TRBV6-4; 9 bases fit TRBD2. Germline CDR1 reads MRHNA; CDR2 reads SNTAGT. After removal of 6 bases from V and 6 bases from J, the junction contained 8 bases not matched to a gene. The CDR3 is made up of 15 amino acids. The CDR3 reads CASSPDTSGSGELFF. The CDR3 DNA reads as TGTGCCAGCAGCCCCGATACTAGCGGGTCCGGGGAGCTGTTTTTT.

Written as DNA, the CDR3 is TGTGCCAGCAGTTCCCGACAGGGTTTAGATACGCAGTATTTT. Translating it yields CASSSRQGLDTQYF. The V gene is TRBV27, the J gene TRBJ2-3, with 7 bases fitting TRBD1. V gave up 4 bases and J gave up 5 bases; unmatched junction bases: 6. CDR1 is MNHEY and CDR2 is SMNVEV in the germline V gene (reference sequence). The CDR3 has 14 residues.

The chain joins TRBV5-6 to TRBJ2-7; no clear D gene. V shed 0 bases and J shed 6 bases, with 10 bases lying between them. The CDR3 has 13 amino acids. Germline assignment: CDR1 SGHDT and CDR2 YYEEEE. The CDR3: CASSLASQTEQYF. The DNA for the CDR3 is TGTGCCAGCAGCTTGGCCTCACAGACCGAGCAGTACTTC.

V and J are TRBV15 and TRBJ1-5, with D maybe TRBD1 (6 bases). This CDR3 contains 15 residues. Per germline, CDR1 LNHNV and CDR2 YYDKDF (reference sequence). V was clipped by 0 bases and J by 6 bases, with 12 bases between them. The CDR3 DNA is TGTGCCACCAGCAGAGAAGCACGAGGGGGTCAGCCCCAGCATTTT. It codes for CATSREARGGQPQHF.

The chain carries TRBV4-3 and TRBJ2-2; maybe TRBD2 (7 bases). V lost 0 bases and J 4 bases, leaving 18 bases between the germline ends. CDR3 length: 18 amino acids. Germline CDR1 is LGHNA and CDR2 is YSLEER. CDR3: CASSQDWRGGSPTGELFF. The CDR3 DNA is TGCGCCAGCAGCCAAGATTGGAGGGGGGGAAGCCCCACCGGGGAGCTGTTTTTT.

The chain uses TRBV4-1 and TRBJ2-7; tentative D call: TRBD1 (6 bases). This CDR3 has 13 amino acids. The germline V gene encodes CDR1 MGHRA and CDR2 YSYEKL. Between the trimmed V and J ends, which lost 6 bases and 5 bases, there was a span of 14 bases. CDR3 bases: TGCGCCAGCAGTACAGACAGGTGGGACGAGCAGTACTTC. It specifies CASSTDRWDEQYF.

J is TRBJ1-1 and V is TRBV19, with 7 bases lining up with TRBD1. J lost 7 bases, V lost 4 bases, and 9 bases had no gene match. CDR3 length: 14 residues. Germline CDR1 is LNHDA and CDR2 is SQIVND (reference sequence). The DNA for the CDR3 is TGTGCCAGTAGTACAAACAGGGGACGATATGAAGCTTTCTTT. This sequence encodes CASSTNRGRYEAFF.

The chain joins TRBV4-1 to TRBJ1-3; D unresolved. Per germline, CDR1 MGHRA and CDR2 YSYEKL. The CDR3 is made up of 11 amino acids. Between the trimmed V and J ends, which lost 8 bases and 4 bases, there was a span of 6 bases. The CDR3 region is CASGLGNTIYF. The DNA of the CDR3 is TGCGCCAGCGGACTCGGAAACACCATATATTTT.

In this sample, this clone turned up once. The V gene is TRBV9, the J gene TRBJ2-1; 9 bases line up with TRBD1. This CDR3 contains 14 residues. The germline gives CDR1 SGDLS, CDR2 YYNGEE. The J segment lost 7 bases and the V segment lost 4 bases, leaving 6 bases of the junction unmatched. CDR3 residues: CASSTNRGRNEQFF. Here the CDR3 DNA reads TGTGCCAGCAGCACAAACAGGGGGCGGAATGAGCAGTTCTTC.

V and J are TRBV18 and TRBJ2-5, with D unclear. The length of the CDR3 is 15 residues. The germline V gene encodes CDR1 KGHSH and CDR2 LQKENI. V was clipped by 5 bases and J by 0 bases, with 13 bases between them. Here the CDR3 reads CASSSLAPDQETQYF. The CDR3 DNA follows: TGTGCCAGCTCATCCTTAGCCCCGGACCAAGAGACCCAGTACTTC.

The gene calls are TRBV2 and TRBJ2-2; D is undetermined. This CDR3 has 15 residues. Trimming pared 6 bases from V and 4 bases from J, leaving 15 bases between. CDR1 is SNHLY and CDR2 is FYNNEI in the germline V gene. The CDR3 DNA is TGTGCCAGCAGGCCTGCGTCAATTACCACCGGGGAGCTGTTTTTT. Translation: CASRPASITTGELFF.

The table lists this clone with a count of one. The V and J genes are TRBV14 and TRBJ1-2; weak D call: TRBD1 (6 bases). Trimming took off 0 bases at V and 4 bases at J, with 15 bases between the two ends. CDR3 size: 16 residues. Germline V lookup: CDR1 SGHDN, CDR2 FVKESK. The CDR3 sequence is CASSQDLSRTVYGYTF. For the CDR3, the DNA is TGTGCCAGCAGCCAAGATCTCTCTAGGACAGTCTATGGCTACACCTTC.

In its sample, this clone was seen once. The V gene is TRBV7-9, the J gene TRBJ1-2; weak D call: TRBD1 (5 bases). The germline V gene encodes CDR1 SEHNR and CDR2 FQNEAQ (reference sequence). This CDR3 spans 14 amino acids. V was pared by 8 bases and J by 4 bases, with 17 bases between. The CDR3 sequence: CASVPLGAPYGYTF. CDR3 DNA sequence: TGTGCCAGCGTTCCCCTTGGGGCTCCCTATGGCTACACCTTC.

The chain joins TRBV30 to TRBJ2-7; TRBD1 might be the D (6 bases). V was pared by 4 bases and J by 6 bases, with 16 bases between. Germline V lookup: CDR1 GTSNPN, CDR2 SVGIG (reference sequence). The CDR3 spans 13 residues. The CDR3 DNA follows: TGTGCCTGGACGCCCTTACAGGGAATCGAGCAGTACTTC. It codes for CAWTPLQGIEQYF.

The chain uses TRBV5-6 and TRBJ2-2, with 9 bases matching TRBD1. The trim removed 5 bases at V and 2 bases at J, leaving 4 bases unmatched. Germline V gene data show CDR1 as SGHDT and CDR2 as YYEEEE. The CDR3 runs to 15 residues. The CDR3 DNA is TGTGCCAGCAGTCCGGGACAGGGAAACACCGGGGAGCTGTTTTTT. It specifies CASSPGQGNTGELFF. The full variable domain, in which reference TRBV5-6 and TRBJ2-2 provide the parts outside the CDR3, is DAGVTQSPTHLIKTRGQQVTLRCSPKSGHDTVSWYQQALGQGPQFIFQYYEEEERQRGNFPDRFSGHQFPNYSSELNVNALLLGDSALYLCASSPGQGNTGELFFGEGSRLTVL.

In its sample, this clone was seen once. This chain uses TRBV7-2 with TRBJ2-7; D is ambiguous. This CDR3 region has 11 residues. CDR1 and CDR2 from the germline V gene are SGHTA and FQGNSA. Trimming removed 5 bases at V and 4 bases at J, with 6 bases between. CDR3 sequence reads: CASSPGYEQYF. The CDR3 DNA reads as TGTGCCAGCAGCCCCGGGTACGAGCAGTACTTC. Looking up the rest from reference TRBV7-2 and TRBJ2-7 gives the full variable domain: GAGVSQSPSNKVTEKGKDVELRCDPISGHTALYWYRQSLGQGLEFLIYFQGNSAPDKSGLPSDRFSAERTGGSVSTLTIQRTQQEDSAVYLCASSPGYEQYFGPGTRLTVT.

This chain links TRBV7-3 with TRBJ2-2, with 12 bases fitting TRBD2. This CDR3 comprises 16 residues. The ends lost 0 bases at V and 6 bases at J; junction bases unmatched: 2. Germline lookup yields CDR1 SGHTA and CDR2 FQGTGA. The CDR3 loop is CASSLTLAGGPGELFF. The CDR3 DNA sequence: TGTGCCAGCAGCTTAACTCTAGCGGGGGGGCCCGGGGAGCTGTTTTTT. Supplemented by reference TRBV7-3 and TRBJ2-2, the full variable domain reads GAGVSQTPSNKVTEKGKYVELRCDPISGHTALYWYRQSLGQGPEFLIYFQGTGAADDSGLPNDRFFAVRPEGSVSTLKIQRTERGDSAVYLCASSLTLAGGPGELFFGEGSRLTVL.

The chain links TRBV7-9 to TRBJ1-1; 8 bases are shared with TRBD1. J gave up 6 bases and V 0 bases, and 9 bases lay outside the gene matches. Per the germline V gene, CDR1 is SEHNR and CDR2 is FQNEAQ (reference sequence). The CDR3 spans 16 residues. CDR3 amino acids: CASSLAPGAGGSEAFF. Here the CDR3 DNA reads TGTGCCAGCAGCTTAGCCCCGGGCGCAGGGGGCTCTGAAGCTTTCTTT.

The V gene is TRBV14, the J gene TRBJ2-7; no reliable D call. V was cut by 2 bases and J by 2 bases, with 7 bases left in between. Germline CDR1 is SGHDN and CDR2 is FVKESK. This CDR3 spans 13 amino acids. The CDR3 DNA reads TGTGCCAGCAGCCAATACAGAACCTACGAGCAGTACTTC. Translated, it gives CASSQYRTYEQYF.

This clone has just one count. The chain links TRBV30 to TRBJ1-1; 9 bases are a match to TRBD1. Germline V gene sequence: CDR1 GTSNPN, CDR2 SVGIG (reference sequence). Trimming cost V 0 bases and J 5 bases; bases outside gene matches: 7. This CDR3 spans 15 amino acids. CDR3 in amino acids: CAWSVGTGGLTEAFF. In DNA form, the CDR3 reads TGTGCCTGGAGTGTAGGAACAGGGGGCTTGACTGAAGCTTTCTTT.

The V and J genes are TRBV12-5 and TRBJ2-1, with 9 bases matching TRBD1. Germline assignment: CDR1 LGHNT and CDR2 FRNRAP. J gave up 7 bases and V 5 bases, and 6 bases lay outside the gene matches. This CDR3 has 14 amino acids. The CDR3 DNA sequence: TGTGCTAGTGGTGGTGACAGGGGGTTTAATGAGCAGTTCTTC. Encoded protein: CASGGDRGFNEQFF.

The V and J genes are TRBV7-2 and TRBJ2-2, with 8 bases lining up with TRBD2. The germline CDR1 and CDR2 sequences are SGHTA and FQGNSA. CDR3 size: 16 residues. The J segment lost 6 bases and the V segment lost 0 bases, leaving 6 bases of the junction unmatched. CDR3 DNA: TGTGCCAGCAGCTTAGCGAGGGGACTAGGGGCCGGGGAGCTGTTTTTT. It codes for CASSLARGLGAGELFF.